Below are 18 T cell receptor beta chains sequenced from a single sample in a study of shared clonotypes between healthy human individuals (dated by TCRdb to 2018 to 2021). The library was generated by the immunoSEQ multiplex PCR assay. Held by TCRdb, this immuneACCESS table contains in-frame sequences only and omits some clones. Under half of the omission traces to an unresolved V gene where checked; the cause of the rest is unknown. The sample records some 2.3 million clones, approximately 95% of which are singletons. Clones ranked in the top ten supply 0.35% to 0.5% of the sample. Sequenced: naive CD4+ T cells from PBMCs. The intended sense of this specimen's cell subset or site label: CD45RA+ positively selected. These receptors all stem from a young man in good health. Some clones in this sample may be carry-over from other donors' samples.

This clone was detected only once. The chain combines TRBV7-9 with TRBJ2-3; D ambiguous. V was shortened by 7 bases and J by 4 bases, with 9 bases between the two germline ends. Looked up from germline, CDR1 is SEHNR and CDR2 is FQNEAQ (reference sequence). This CDR3 has 12 residues. Here the CDR3 reads CASNYVADTQYF. DNA for the CDR3: TGTGCCAGCAACTACGTGGCAGATACGCAGTATTTT. Combining the CDR3 with reference TRBV7-9 and TRBJ2-3 gives the whole variable domain DTGVSQNPRHKITKRGQNVTFRCDPISEHNRLYWYRQTLGQGPEFLTYFQNEAQLEKSRLLSDRFSAERPKGSFSTLEIQRTEQGDSAMYLCASNYVADTQYFGPGTRLTVL.

The J gene is TRBJ2-7, the V gene TRBV7-6; 9 bases match TRBD2. Germline loops: CDR1 SGHVS, CDR2 FNYEAQ. This CDR3 has 14 amino acids. This chain's CDR3 is CAGGLAGFCYEQYF. In DNA form, the CDR3 reads TGTGCGGGGGGGCTAGCGGGGTTTTGCTACGAGCAGTACTTC.

V is TRBV27 and J is TRBJ1-4; 9 nucleotides line up with TRBD1. The germline V gene has CDR1 MNHEY and CDR2 SMNVEV (reference sequence). The trim removed 2 bases at V and 7 bases at J, leaving 5 bases unmatched. CDR3 length: 15 residues. In nucleotides, the CDR3 is TGTGCCAGCAGTTTAATACAGGGGGCAAGTGAAAAACTGTTTTTT. Its protein is CASSLIQGASEKLFF.

The chain has TRBV27 and TRBJ2-5; TRBD2 matches at 8 bases. The CDR3 has 16 residues. The J segment lost 5 bases and the V segment lost 4 bases, leaving 12 bases of the junction unmatched. Germline V gene lookup returns CDR1 MNHEY and CDR2 SMNVEV (reference sequence). The CDR3 region is CASSYTGGTMSETQYF. The CDR3 DNA is TGTGCCAGCAGTTACACGGGAGGGACTATGTCTGAGACCCAGTACTTC.

This clone was counted a single time. Other DNA variants within this sample encode the same CDR3. V is TRBV18 and J is TRBJ2-2, with D hard to call. V was cut by 0 bases and J by 2 bases, with 4 bases left in between. The CDR3 is made up of 14 amino acids. Germline CDR1 reads KGHSH; CDR2 reads LQKENI. The CDR3 region is CASSPPSNTGELFF. Here the CDR3 DNA reads TGTGCCAGCTCACCACCAAGTAACACCGGGGAGCTGTTTTTT.

The gene calls are TRBV5-4 and TRBJ2-3, with TRBD1 identical over 7 bases. Germline CDR1 is SGHNT and CDR2 is YYREEE (reference sequence). CDR3 size: 14 residues. V was pared by 4 bases and J by 7 bases, with 9 bases of the junction left unmatched. The CDR3 region is CASSPSTTGNTQYF. The CDR3, as DNA: TGTGCCAGCAGCCCGTCAACGACAGGGAATACGCAGTATTTT.

The chain carries TRBV6-5 and TRBJ2-7; TRBD2 is a possible D gene (5 bases). The ends were cut back, 4 bases at V and 1 base at J, with 5 bases in the middle. CDR3 length: 12 residues. Germline V CDR1 and CDR2: MNHEY, SVGAGI. CDR3 loop: CASSSGSYEQYF. As DNA, the CDR3 is TGTGCCAGCAGTTCGGGGTCCTACGAGCAGTACTTC.

The chain joins TRBV25-1 to TRBJ2-3; weak D call: TRBD1 (5 bases). V was trimmed by 0 bases and J by 0 bases, leaving 7 bases between them. This CDR3 has 15 amino acids. Germline values: CDR1 MGHDK, CDR2 SYGVNS. CDR3 in DNA: TGTGCCAGCAGTGAATATAGGACAAGCACAGATACGCAGTATTTT. It yields the protein CASSEYRTSTDTQYF.

The chain couples TRBV10-3 to TRBJ1-2, with 9 bases matching TRBD1. The germline gives CDR1 ENHRY, CDR2 SYGVKD. The CDR3 runs to 13 residues. V was pared by 7 bases and J by 8 bases, with 8 bases of the junction left unmatched. Written as DNA, the CDR3 is TGTGCCATCAATTCCGGGACAGGGTTCGGCTACACCTTC. This translates into CAINSGTGFGYTF.

The rearrangement links TRBV10-1 to TRBJ2-7; 11 bases are a match to TRBD2. Germline lookup yields CDR1 WNHNN and CDR2 SYGVQD (reference sequence). This CDR3 is 16 amino acids long. Germline trimming cut 2 bases from V and 2 bases from J; bases unmatched to any gene: 5. CDR3 residues: CASSEVPTSGTYEQYF. The CDR3 DNA is TGCGCCAGCAGTGAGGTCCCGACTAGCGGGACCTACGAGCAGTACTTC.

The V gene is TRBV5-4, the J gene TRBJ2-1, with D maybe TRBD2 (5 bases). The CDR3 has 11 residues. V gave up 4 bases and J gave up 7 bases, with 6 bases separating them. Germline values: CDR1 SGHNT, CDR2 YYREEE (reference sequence). The CDR3 loop reads CASSRGNEQFF. CDR3 DNA sequence: TGTGCCAGCAGCCGGGGTAATGAGCAGTTCTTC.

The chain has TRBV5-1 and TRBJ2-1, with D uncertain. V was shortened by 1 base and J by 8 bases, with 13 bases between the two germline ends. Germline V gene lookup returns CDR1 SGHRS and CDR2 YFSETQ. The CDR3 contains 14 residues. CDR3 nucleotide sequence: TGCGCCAGCAGCTTGCCGGAAACGCCCCATGAGCAGTTCTTC. Translating it yields CASSLPETPHEQFF.

This chain connects TRBV6-6 to TRBJ2-1, with D unclear. Per the germline V gene, CDR1 is MNHNY and CDR2 is SVGAGI (reference sequence). The CDR3 has 13 amino acids. Trimming shortened V by 7 bases and J by 0 bases, and 7 bases separated the two germline ends. DNA for the CDR3: TGTGCCAGCAAGTCGAGCTCCTACAATGAGCAGTTCTTC. Residues: CASKSSSYNEQFF.

The V call is TRBV5-4, the J call TRBJ2-7, with D possibly being TRBD1 or TRBD2 (5 bases each). Germline V gene lookup returns CDR1 SGHNT and CDR2 YYREEE (reference sequence). The CDR3 is 13 residues long. Trimming shortened V by 3 bases and J by 6 bases, and 13 bases separated the two germline ends. For the CDR3, the DNA is TGTGCCAGCAGCTCCCTTTCTGGGGGCGAGCAGTACTTC. Its translation: CASSSLSGGEQYF.

The V gene is TRBV27, the J gene TRBJ2-7, with 10 bases aligning to TRBD1. CDR1 is MNHEY, CDR2 SMNVEV, per germline (reference sequence). The CDR3 contains 13 residues. With 5 bases clipped from V and 6 bases from J, the junction kept 4 bases outside the gene matches. CDR3 residues: CASSTRTGGEQYF. The CDR3 coding sequence is TGTGCCAGCAGTACAAGGACAGGGGGCGAGCAGTACTTC.

Of note for this clone: This specimen includes other DNA sequences encoding the same CDR3. V is TRBV30 and J is TRBJ2-7; D might be TRBD1 (6 bases). Germline lookup yields CDR1 GTSNPN and CDR2 SVGIG (reference sequence). V lost 0 bases and J lost 3, with 6 bases in between. CDR3 length: 12 residues. CDR3 sequence reads: CAWSVGGYEQYF. Written as DNA, the CDR3 is TGTGCCTGGAGTGTAGGGGGCTACGAGCAGTACTTC.

The chain links TRBV5-1 to TRBJ2-1; 14 positions agree with TRBD2. V lost 4 bases, J lost 0 bases, and 9 bases stayed unmatched. This CDR3 has 19 amino acids. CDR1 and CDR2 (germline): SGHRS, YFSETQ. CDR3 in amino acids: CASSSGLAGGPSSYNEQFF. The CDR3 nucleotides read TGCGCCAGCAGCAGCGGACTAGCGGGAGGCCCCAGCTCCTACAATGAGCAGTTCTTC.

V gene TRBV11-2 combines with J gene TRBJ2-3, with D uncertain. The CDR3 totals 16 residues. V dropped 9 bases and J dropped 0 bases, with 19 bases sitting between them. Per the germline V gene, CDR1 is SGHAT and CDR2 is FQNNGV. The CDR3 DNA follows: TGTGCCAGTATGCCCGTCGCGGAAGGGAGCACAGATACGCAGTATTTT. As protein: CASMPVAEGSTDTQYF.